This T cell receptor (beta chain) was recovered during a study of prognosis after radiotherapy for stage I lung cancer. Study results and caveats: In patients receiving stereotactic body radiation therapy, unique TCR clone counts fell afterward, median 10,088 versus 6,861. Usage of the TRBV and TRBJ genes (in patients with versus without metastases) was reportedly different.

The CDR3 is made up of 13 amino acids. Germline CDR1 is MNHNY and CDR2 is SVGAGI (reference sequence). It was by two-round multiplex PCR that TCR beta CDR3 was amplified from genomic DNA. First-round PCR, the initial amplification, used primers specific to each TRBV and TRBJ gene. PCR proceeded to a second round, and that round used universal primers. TCRdb reprocessed the multiplex PCR reads via MiXCR and lists one record per CDR3 protein. The table includes 15,000 to 20,000 distinct CDR3 sequences, about 50% detected once. As concerns this clonotype: The antigen is undetermined. This likely traces to a read error, being one base from a far larger clone.

The TCR comes from a donor over 45 with non-small cell lung cancer. The sequencing used PBMCs, collected before or after stereotactic body radiation therapy (not recorded which). The chain joins TRBV6-6 to TRBJ1-1, with 8 bases fitting TRBD1. The CDR3 reads CASSLQGATESFF. Here the CDR3 DNA reads TGTGCCAGCAGCCTCCAGGGGGCTACTGAATCTTTCTTT.